This TCR beta chain came from a study of shared T cell receptors in the human thymus. Assay: immunoSEQ multiplex PCR; the TCRdb copy retains only in-frame clones and omits some. The sample carries roughly 410,000 clones, more than 85% recorded once. Looked up from germline, CDR1 is SGHAT and CDR2 is FQNNGV. After removal of 7 bases from V and 3 bases from J, the junction contained 8 bases not matched to a gene. This CDR3 has 15 amino acids. The chain joins TRBV11-2 to TRBJ2-7; 11 bases line up with TRBD2. The TCR originated in a human donor. The source material was thymocytes. CDR3 sequence: CASTRRGLAVYEQYF. The CDR3, as DNA: TGTGCCAGCACCCGCCGGGGACTAGCGGTCTACGAGCAGTACTTC.